This TCR beta chain was found in a study of T cell repertoires in cytomegalovirus infection. Study overall: Both CMV infection and a matching HLA type were indicated by public TCR beta signatures.

This clonotype was recorded once. No antigen is known for it. Being one base from a much bigger clone, this may be a read error. The CDR3 extends over 14 amino acids. The germline V gene has CDR1 SGHTA and CDR2 FQGNSA. Study-level findings and limits: Predominance within the ex vivo response was attributable to HLA-C-restricted CMV-specific TCR beta clonotypes. Adding up the frequency of public TCR beta families identified people who carried CMV plus the relevant HLA.

Each CDR3 protein gets one entry after TCRdb re-called the reads with MiXCR. The table has approximately 700,000 distinct CDR3 sequences, approximately 40% seen once. This TCR derives from a human donor in good health (CMV status not recorded). Some clones in this sample may be carry-over from other donors' samples. V usage is TRBV7-2 and J usage is TRBJ1-6; 9 nucleotides align to TRBD1. The sample taken for sequencing was PBMCs. The CDR3 here is CANSPRGQGLPLHF. The CDR3 coding sequence is TGTGCCAACAGCCCCCGTGGACAGGGGCTACCCCTCCACTTT.